Listed below are T cell receptor beta chains from one sample, sequenced in a study of control samples from healthy donors and cancer patients. Profiling relied on immunoSEQ multiplex PCR, and the TCRdb table lists in-frame clones only, not all of them. The table includes 150,000 to 200,000 clones, around 90% detected once. The specimen sequenced was blood. The receptors originated from a young man in good health. CDR3s include the opening cysteine and the closing phenylalanine or tryptophan. D genes are given only for firm matches. Only some rows state a clone size, as once, few, many or a class for expanded clones.

len	d_gene	v_gene	abundance	j_gene	CDR3aa	CDR3nt
15	.	TRBV4-3	.	TRBJ1-1	CASSQNPVGGTEAFF	TGCGCCAGCAGCCAAAATCCAGTAGGGGGGACTGAAGCTTTCTTT
15	.	TRBV5-1	.	TRBJ1-2	CASSLTLDSFYGYTF	TGCGCCAGCAGCTTGACTTTGGACAGTTTCTATGGCTACACCTTC
11	.	TRBV2	.	TRBJ2-7	CASRGQYEQYF	TGTGCCAGCAGAGGACAGTACGAGCAGTACTTC
21	TRBD1	TRBV10-3	.	TRBJ2-2	CAISESSVDRPKLFNTGELFF	TGTGCCATCAGTGAGTCGTCCGTGGACAGGCCCAAACTGTTTAACACCGGGGAGCTGTTTTTT
13	.	TRBV30	.	TRBJ2-5	CACDRRTQETQYF	TGTGCCTGTGACAGGCGGACCCAAGAGACCCAGTACTTC
14	.	TRBV7-9	.	TRBJ1-1	CASSLRGGTREAFF	TGTGCCAGCAGCTTACGGGGCGGGACTCGGGAAGCTTTCTTT
17	.	TRBV7-9	.	TRBJ1-2	CASSLDAGDGGRDGYTF	TGTGCCAGCAGCTTAGACGCAGGGGACGGGGGGCGAGATGGCTACACCTTC
15	TRBD1	TRBV6-6	.	TRBJ1-5	CASSRPGQGGQPQHF	TGTGCCAGCAGTCGACCGGGACAGGGGGGACAGCCCCAGCATTTT
15	.	TRBV7-9	.	TRBJ2-3	CASSAAGISTDTQYF	TGTGCCAGCAGCGCCGCGGGGATAAGCACAGATACGCAGTATTTT
12	.	TRBV30	.	TRBJ2-7	CAWSRQWYEQYF	TGTGCCTGGAGTCGGCAGTGGTACGAGCAGTACTTC
18	TRBD1	TRBV4-3	once	TRBJ1-6	CASSQQPPGQGYNSPLHF	TGCGCCAGCAGCCAGCAGCCCCCGGGACAGGGATATAATTCACCCCTCCACTTT
14	.	TRBV5-6	.	TRBJ2-7	CASSSLLTLYEQYF	TGTGCCAGCAGCTCGCTTCTCACCCTCTACGAGCAGTACTTC
17	TRBD2	TRBV18	.	TRBJ2-7	CASSPYHLAGGPYEQYF	TGTGCCAGCTCACCGTACCATTTGGCGGGAGGGCCCTACGAGCAGTACTTC
13	.	TRBV27	.	TRBJ2-2	CASSLGSGLELFF	TGTGCCAGCAGTTTAGGTTCGGGATTGGAGCTGTTTTTT
14	.	TRBV10-2	.	TRBJ1-4	CASSGGLANEKLFF	TGCGCCAGCAGTGGGGGCCTGGCTAATGAAAAACTGTTTTTT
14	.	TRBV6-6	.	TRBJ1-3	CASSSGAFGNTIYF	TGTGCCAGCAGTTCAGGGGCTTTTGGAAACACCATATATTTT
13	.	TRBV11-3	.	TRBJ2-7	CASSLVPGHEQYF	TGTGCCAGCAGCTTAGTCCCAGGTCACGAGCAGTACTTC
14	.	TRBV29-1	.	TRBJ1-3	CSVLTTASGNTIYF	TGCAGCGTTCTGACCACGGCCTCTGGAAACACCATATATTTT
17	TRBD2	TRBV13	.	TRBJ2-3	CASSAGTSGGSTDTQYF	TGTGCCAGCAGCGCCGGGACTAGCGGGGGAAGCACAGATACGCAGTATTTT
17	.	TRBV5-1	.	TRBJ1-3	CASSLDVGGSMGNTIYF	TGCGCCAGCAGCTTGGACGTCGGAGGTTCCATGGGAAACACCATATATTTT
19	TRBD2	TRBV3-1/TRBV3-2	.	TRBJ2-1	CASSQVALAGANSYNEQFF	TGTGCCAGCAGCCAAGTGGCCCTAGCGGGGGCCAACTCCTACAATGAGCAGTTCTTC
15	TRBD1	TRBV5-1	.	TRBJ1-6	CASSLTGQDNSPLHF	TGCGCCAGCAGCTTGACCGGACAGGATAATTCACCCCTCCACTTT
15	.	TRBV5-1	.	TRBJ1-6	CASKVEGTNNSPLHF	TGCGCCAGCAAGGTGGAAGGGACCAATAATTCACCCCTCCACTTT
14	.	TRBV10-3	.	TRBJ2-3	CATGEGAGGDTQYF	TGTGCCACCGGCGAGGGGGCGGGGGGAGATACGCAGTATTTT
13	TRBD1	TRBV9	.	TRBJ2-5	CASSARGRETQYF	TGTGCCAGCAGCGCCAGGGGGCGCGAGACCCAGTACTTC
13	.	TRBV6-2/TRBV6-3	.	TRBJ1-2	CASSSSRGYGYTF	TGTGCCAGCAGTTCCTCCCGAGGCTATGGCTACACCTTC
14	TRBD2	TRBV2	.	TRBJ2-3	CASSPLAGADTQYF	TGTGCCAGCAGCCCCCTAGCGGGCGCAGATACGCAGTATTTT
13	.	TRBV27	.	TRBJ1-2	CASRQAGERGYTF	TGTGCCAGCAGACAAGCAGGGGAACGGGGCTACACCTTC